These 5 T cell receptor beta chains were all obtained from the same sample, sequenced in a study of cytomegalovirus exposure and HLA in healthy donors. This table comes from immunoSEQ multiplex PCR, and its TCRdb copy is limited to in-frame clones, with some not included. The table lists 90,000 to 130,000 clones, about 92% of them singletons, with under 2% in the top ten. The sample consisted of PBMCs. These receptors came from a woman under 30 in good health and CMV-seronegative.

The chain links TRBV27 to TRBJ1-2, with D possibly being TRBD1 (6 bases). This CDR3 region has 13 residues. Germline V lookup: CDR1 MNHEY, CDR2 SMNVEV (reference sequence). V gave up 4 bases and J gave up 2 bases, with 8 bases separating them. CDR3 sequence reads: CASSWGGNYGYTF. In nucleotides, the CDR3 is TGTGCCAGCAGTTGGGGGGGCAACTATGGCTACACCTTC.

The chain employs TRBV18 and TRBJ2-5; 7 nucleotides line up with TRBD1. The V gene's germline CDR1 is KGHSH and CDR2 LQKENI. Unmatched junction bases numbered 8, after V lost 6 bases and J lost 1 base. The CDR3 contains 15 residues. The CDR3 DNA reads as TGTGCCAGCTCGGTCCCGGGACAGCGCCAAGAGACCCAGTACTTC. This gives the protein CASSVPGQRQETQYF.

The chain employs TRBV10-1 and TRBJ1-1, with D possibly being TRBD1 (6 bases). This CDR3 spans 13 amino acids. Trimming took off 6 bases at V and 0 bases at J, with 8 bases between the two ends. The germline V gene has CDR1 WNHNN and CDR2 SYGVQD (reference sequence). The CDR3, as DNA: TGCGCCAGCAGCCCAGGGGTGAACACTGAAGCTTTCTTT. Translated: CASSPGVNTEAFF.

This clone came up once. The chain uses TRBV5-4 and TRBJ2-2, with D possibly being TRBD2 (5 bases). Trimming left V 4 bases short and J 4 bases short, with 20 bases between. CDR1 and CDR2 (germline): SGHNT, YYREEE (reference sequence). This CDR3 comprises 17 residues. The CDR3 nucleotides read TGTGCCAGCAGCAGATCGGTCTTCGGGGATCCCACCGGGGAGCTGTTTTTT. This encodes CASSRSVFGDPTGELFF.

The V and J genes are TRBV28 and TRBJ1-1, with 7 bases that match TRBD1. V dropped 3 bases and J dropped 3; count of bases not matched to a gene: 4. Germline-derived CDR1 and CDR2 are MDHEN and SYDVKM. The CDR3 extends over 14 amino acids. CDR3 protein: CASSLTGTYTEAFF. The CDR3 DNA follows: TGTGCCAGCAGTTTGACAGGGACCTACACTGAAGCTTTCTTT.